These T cell receptor beta chains were read from a single sample in a study. MiXCR, run by TCRdb on the 5' RACE reads, gives a single entry per CDR3 protein. The data show over 55,000 distinct CDR3 sequences, almost 30% seen once. Material: tumor-infiltrating naive CD4+ T cells sorted from the breast tumor. All receptors come from a female donor with breast cancer. CDR3s include the opening cysteine and the closing phenylalanine or tryptophan. Fields, in order: V gene, D gene, CDR3 protein. The D gene is left open where the match is weak.

v_call: TRBV5-1
d_call: .
cdr3_aa: CASRVGFMNTEAFF

v_call: TRBV30
d_call: TRBD2
cdr3_aa: CTWSRLAAENEQFF

v_call: TRBV7-9
d_call: .
cdr3_aa: CASSLATGELFF

v_call: TRBV2
d_call: .
cdr3_aa: CASSRLTSEETQYF

v_call: TRBV28
d_call: .
cdr3_aa: CASSLNIEKLFF

v_call: TRBV28
d_call: .
cdr3_aa: CASSTPGQGLDEQYF

v_call: TRBV5-1
d_call: TRBD1
cdr3_aa: CASSVGTDSYEQYF

v_call: TRBV5-6
d_call: .
cdr3_aa: CASSRPSATGELFF

v_call: TRBV6-1
d_call: .
cdr3_aa: CASREGTVSNQPQHF

v_call: TRBV12-3/TRBV12-4
d_call: TRBD1
cdr3_aa: CASVNTGGSGANVLTF

v_call: TRBV5-1
d_call: TRBD1
cdr3_aa: CASSWVRGQGDDEQFF

v_call: TRBV12-3/TRBV12-4
d_call: .
cdr3_aa: CASSLQGQETQYF

v_call: TRBV5-5
d_call: .
cdr3_aa: CASSLDGANYGYTF

v_call: TRBV5-5
d_call: TRBD1
cdr3_aa: CASSLADRISYEQYF